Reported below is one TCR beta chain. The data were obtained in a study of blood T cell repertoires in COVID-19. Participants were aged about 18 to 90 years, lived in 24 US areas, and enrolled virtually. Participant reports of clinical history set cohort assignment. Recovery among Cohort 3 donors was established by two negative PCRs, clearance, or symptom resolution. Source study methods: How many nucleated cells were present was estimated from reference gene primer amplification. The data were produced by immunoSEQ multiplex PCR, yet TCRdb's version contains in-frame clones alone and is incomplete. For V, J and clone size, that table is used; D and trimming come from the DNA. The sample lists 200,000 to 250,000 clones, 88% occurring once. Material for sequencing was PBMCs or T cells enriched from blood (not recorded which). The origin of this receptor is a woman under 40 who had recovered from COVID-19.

In DNA form, the CDR3 reads TGTGCCAGTAGTAGCCGGGACAGGGGCACAGATACGCAGTATTTT. It specifies CASSSRDRGTDTQYF. The rearrangement uses TRBV19 and TRBJ2-3; 9 bases line up with TRBD1. Germline V gene lookup returns CDR1 LNHDA and CDR2 SQIVND (reference sequence). This CDR3 spans 15 amino acids. The ends lost 4 bases at V and 1 base at J; junction bases unmatched: 3.